The clone carrying this T cell receptor (beta chain) was detected many times. Its specificity is unknown. TCRdb itself ran the 5' RACE reads through MiXCR, one entry per CDR3 protein. The sample includes a few hundred thousand distinct CDR3 sequences, around 16% of them seen just once. CDR1 and CDR2 (germline): MNHEY, SVGEGT. The CDR3 totals 13 residues. V lost 4 bases and J 4 bases, leaving 10 bases between the germline ends. The data belong to a study of T cells after yellow fever vaccination. Study overall: With SMART-Seq v4 Ultra Low Input, the fractions containing low cell numbers were prepared.

The study's findings and limits: Weaker, the secondary response peaked sooner, at day 5 versus 15. Most clones from primary vaccination resurfaced after the booster (about 95% CD4, more than 75% CD8).

The source material was PBMCs, sampled around 5 days after the first yellow fever vaccination. The chain employs TRBV6-2 or TRBV6-3 and TRBJ1-1; D call uncertain. The TCR comes from a man younger than 35 who received the YFV17D yellow fever vaccine. The CDR3 DNA reads TGTGCCAGCAGTTTTCAGGATGGCACTGAAGCTTTCTTT. Protein product: CASSFQDGTEAFF.